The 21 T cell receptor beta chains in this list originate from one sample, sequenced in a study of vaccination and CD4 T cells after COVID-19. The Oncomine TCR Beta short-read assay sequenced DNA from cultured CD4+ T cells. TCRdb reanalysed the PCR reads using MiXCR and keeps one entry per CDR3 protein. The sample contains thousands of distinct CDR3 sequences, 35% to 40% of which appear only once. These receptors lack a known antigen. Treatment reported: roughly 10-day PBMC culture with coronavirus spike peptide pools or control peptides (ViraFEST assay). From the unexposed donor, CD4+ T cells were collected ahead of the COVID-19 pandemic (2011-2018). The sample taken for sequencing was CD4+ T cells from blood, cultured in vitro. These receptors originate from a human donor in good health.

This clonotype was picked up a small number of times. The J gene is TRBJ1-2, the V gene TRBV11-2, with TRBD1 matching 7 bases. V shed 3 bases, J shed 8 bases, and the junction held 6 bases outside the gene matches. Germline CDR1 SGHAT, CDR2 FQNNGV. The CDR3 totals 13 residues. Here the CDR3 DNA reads TGTGCCAGCAGCTTGAGCAGGGGGAGCGGCTACACCTTC. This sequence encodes CASSLSRGSGYTF.

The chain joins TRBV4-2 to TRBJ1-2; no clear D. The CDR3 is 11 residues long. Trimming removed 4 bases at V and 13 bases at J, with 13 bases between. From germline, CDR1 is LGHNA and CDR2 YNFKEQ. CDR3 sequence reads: CASSRTPICTF. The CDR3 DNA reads TGTGCCAGCAGCCGCACGCCCATCTGCACCTTC.

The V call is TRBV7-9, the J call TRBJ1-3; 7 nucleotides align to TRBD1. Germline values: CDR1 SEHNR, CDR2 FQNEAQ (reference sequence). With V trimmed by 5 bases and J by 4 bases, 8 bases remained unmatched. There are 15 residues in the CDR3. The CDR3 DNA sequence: TGTGCCAGCAGCATAGGGGGCGCGAGGGGAAACACCATATATTTT. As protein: CASSIGGARGNTIYF.

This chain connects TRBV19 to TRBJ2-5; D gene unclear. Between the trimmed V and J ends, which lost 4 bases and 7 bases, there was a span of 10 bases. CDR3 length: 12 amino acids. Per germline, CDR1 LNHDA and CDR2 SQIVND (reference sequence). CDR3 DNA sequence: TGTGCCAGTAGTACCCAGGCCAGGACCCAGTACTTC. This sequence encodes CASSTQARTQYF.

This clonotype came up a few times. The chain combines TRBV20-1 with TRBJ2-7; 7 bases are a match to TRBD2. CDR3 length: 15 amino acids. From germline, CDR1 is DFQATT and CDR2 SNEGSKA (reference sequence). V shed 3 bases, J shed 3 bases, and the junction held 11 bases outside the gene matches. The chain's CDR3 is CSARSLAEGRYEQYF. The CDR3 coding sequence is TGCAGTGCTAGGTCTCTAGCGGAAGGCCGCTACGAGCAGTACTTC.

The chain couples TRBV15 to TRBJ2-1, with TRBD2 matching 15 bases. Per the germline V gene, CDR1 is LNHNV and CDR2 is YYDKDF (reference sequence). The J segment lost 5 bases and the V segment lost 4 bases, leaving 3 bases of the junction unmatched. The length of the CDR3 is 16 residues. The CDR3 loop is CATSIGTSGRNNEQFF. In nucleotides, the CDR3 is TGTGCCACCAGCATCGGGACTAGCGGGAGGAACAATGAGCAGTTCTTC.

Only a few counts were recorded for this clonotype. DNA for the CDR3: TGTGCCAGCAGTCTAGGACTAGCGAAGGGCAATCAGCCCCAGCATTTT. Translation: CASSLGLAKGNQPQHF. The genes are TRBV6-2 or TRBV6-3 and TRBJ1-5; D not resolved. V shed 5 bases and J shed 2 bases, with 16 bases lying between them. The germline V gene has CDR1 MNHEY and CDR2 SVGEGT. This CDR3 has 16 residues.

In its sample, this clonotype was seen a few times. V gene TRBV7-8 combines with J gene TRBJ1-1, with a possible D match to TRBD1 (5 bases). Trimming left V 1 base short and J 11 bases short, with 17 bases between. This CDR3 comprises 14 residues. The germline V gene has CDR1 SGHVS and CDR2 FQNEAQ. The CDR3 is CASSLGQQATTAFF. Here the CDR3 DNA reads TGTGCCAGCAGCTTAGGTCAACAGGCCACTACCGCTTTCTTT.

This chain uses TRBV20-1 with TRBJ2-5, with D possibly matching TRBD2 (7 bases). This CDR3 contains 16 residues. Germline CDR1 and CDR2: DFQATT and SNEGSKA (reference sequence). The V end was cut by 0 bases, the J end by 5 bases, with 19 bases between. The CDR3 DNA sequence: TGCAGTGCTAGAGATTGGGCGGGGGCGACGCGGGAGACCCAGTACTTC. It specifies CSARDWAGATRETQYF.

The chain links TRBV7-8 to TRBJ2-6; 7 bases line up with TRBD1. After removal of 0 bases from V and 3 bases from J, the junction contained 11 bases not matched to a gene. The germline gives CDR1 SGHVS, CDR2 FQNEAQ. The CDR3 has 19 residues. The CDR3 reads CASSLARRQGIGGANVLTF. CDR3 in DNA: TGTGCCAGCAGCTTAGCGCGCCGACAGGGAATAGGTGGGGCCAACGTCCTGACTTTC. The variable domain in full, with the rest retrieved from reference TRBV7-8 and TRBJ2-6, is GAGVSQSPRYKVAKRGQDVALRCDPISGHVSLFWYQQALGQGPEFLTYFQNEAQLDKSGLPSDRFFAERPEGSVSTLKIQRTQQEDSAVYLCASSLARRQGIGGANVLTFGAGSRLTVL.

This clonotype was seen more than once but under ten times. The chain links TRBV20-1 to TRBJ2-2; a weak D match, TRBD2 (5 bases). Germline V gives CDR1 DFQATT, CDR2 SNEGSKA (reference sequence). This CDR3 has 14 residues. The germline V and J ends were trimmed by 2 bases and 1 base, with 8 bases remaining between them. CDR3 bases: TGCAGTGCTAGATGGCGGGTGAACACCGGGGAGCTGTTTTTT. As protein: CSARWRVNTGELFF.

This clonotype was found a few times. CDR3: CASSQEAGFNYGYTF. The CDR3 coding sequence is TGCGCCAGCAGCCAAGAGGCAGGATTTAACTATGGCTACACCTTC. This chain links TRBV4-3 with TRBJ1-2; D is undetermined. V was trimmed by 0 bases and J by 1 base, leaving 9 bases between them. CDR3 length: 15 residues. Germline-derived CDR1 and CDR2 are LGHNA and YSLEER.

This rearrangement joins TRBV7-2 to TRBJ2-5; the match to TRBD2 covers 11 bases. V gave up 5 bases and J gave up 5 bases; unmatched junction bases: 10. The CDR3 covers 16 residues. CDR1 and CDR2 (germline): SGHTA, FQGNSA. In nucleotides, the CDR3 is TGTGCCAGCAGCCCCCATAGCGGGGGGGCCCGGGAGACCCAGTACTTC. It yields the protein CASSPHSGGARETQYF. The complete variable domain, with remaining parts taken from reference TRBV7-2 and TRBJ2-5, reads GAGVSQSPSNKVTEKGKDVELRCDPISGHTALYWYRQSLGQGLEFLIYFQGNSAPDKSGLPSDRFSAERTGGSVSTLTIQRTQQEDSAVYLCASSPHSGGARETQYFGPGTRLLVL.

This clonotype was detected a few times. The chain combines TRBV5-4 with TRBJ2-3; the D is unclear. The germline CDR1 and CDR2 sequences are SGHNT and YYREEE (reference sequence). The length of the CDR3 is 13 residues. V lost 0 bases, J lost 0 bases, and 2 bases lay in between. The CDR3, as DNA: TGTGCCAGCAGCTTGGACAGCACAGATACGCAGTATTTT. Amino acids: CASSLDSTDTQYF.

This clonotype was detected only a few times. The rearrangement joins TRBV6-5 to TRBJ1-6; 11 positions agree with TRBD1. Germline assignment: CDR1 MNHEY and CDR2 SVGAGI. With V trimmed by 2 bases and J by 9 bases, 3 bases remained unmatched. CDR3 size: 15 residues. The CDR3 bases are TGTGCCAGCAGTTACGGACAGGGGGCTGGTTCACCCCTCCACTTT. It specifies CASSYGQGAGSPLHF.

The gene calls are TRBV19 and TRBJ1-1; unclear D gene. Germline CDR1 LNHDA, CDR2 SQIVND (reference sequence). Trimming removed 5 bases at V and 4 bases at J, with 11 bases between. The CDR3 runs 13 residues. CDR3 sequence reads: CASSPTEGTEAFF. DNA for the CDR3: TGTGCCAGTAGTCCCACGGAAGGCACTGAAGCTTTCTTT.

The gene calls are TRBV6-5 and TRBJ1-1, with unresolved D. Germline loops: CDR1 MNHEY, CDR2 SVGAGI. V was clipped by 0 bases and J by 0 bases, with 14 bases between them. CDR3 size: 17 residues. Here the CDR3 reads CASSYSKGNYMNTEAFF. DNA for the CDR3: TGTGCCAGCAGTTACTCGAAAGGGAATTACATGAACACTGAAGCTTTCTTT.

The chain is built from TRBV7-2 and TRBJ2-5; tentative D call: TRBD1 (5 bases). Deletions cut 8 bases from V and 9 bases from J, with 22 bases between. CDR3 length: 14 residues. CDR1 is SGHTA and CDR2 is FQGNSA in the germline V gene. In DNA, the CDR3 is TGTGCCAGCGAGCCGTGGGTAGCAGGGTCAGCCCAGTACTTC. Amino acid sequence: CASEPWVAGSAQYF.

CDR3 sequence: CASSPMAKGLQPQHF. Here the CDR3 DNA reads TGTGCCAGCTCACCAATGGCAAAAGGCCTCCAGCCCCAGCATTTT. J is TRBJ1-5 and V is TRBV18; D uncertain. From germline, CDR1 is KGHSH and CDR2 LQKENI. This CDR3 has 15 amino acids. The V and J ends lost 2 bases and 7 bases respectively, with 15 bases between them.

CDR3: CASSYKGKLFF. CDR3 coding DNA: TGTGCCAGCAGTTATAAGGGGAAACTGTTTTTT. The V call is TRBV6-5, the J call TRBJ1-4, with D perhaps matching TRBD1 (5 bases). Germline CDR1 MNHEY, CDR2 SVGAGI. V dropped 3 bases and J dropped 11 bases, with 7 bases sitting between them. This CDR3 contains 11 residues.

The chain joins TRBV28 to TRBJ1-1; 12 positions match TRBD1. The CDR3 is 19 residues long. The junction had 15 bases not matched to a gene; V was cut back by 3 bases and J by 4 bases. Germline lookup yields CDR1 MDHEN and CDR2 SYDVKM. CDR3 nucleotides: TGTGCCAGCAGTTTCCCCGGAGGTGGGACAGGGGGCGTAGGCACTGAAGCTTTCTTT. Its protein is CASSFPGGGTGGVGTEAFF.